This T cell receptor (beta chain) was recorded in a study of blood T cell repertoires in COVID-19 (dated by TCRdb to about 2020). Study-level background: Samples covering the acute and convalescent phases of COVID-19 were provided by collaborators in the United States, Italy and Spain. Samples came from the ongoing ImmuneRACE study (first 160 participants) plus 1,254 subjects from 6 global collaborators. A de-identified subject ID, COVID-19 status, age in years and sex were almost always included in the sample metadata. The repertoires were released in a freely available public database intended as a resource for research on the immune response to SARS-CoV-2. Deeply sampled blood TCRbeta repertoires from subjects exposed to, actively infected with, or recovered from COVID-19 were included in the dataset. The prospective study material was composed of cDNA or gDNA derived from T cells, B-cell-depleted T cells, or PBMCs. Where HLA class I and class II types were available, the types were taken from metadata supplied by the sample provider, not from assay-based typing. General findings and caveats noted by the study authors: The amount of clinical and demographic metadata varied by source and participant and was provided uncurated.

V and J are truncated by 4 bases and 1 base respectively, leaving an intervening sequence of 8 bases. Taken from cysteine to phenylalanine, the CDR3 has 13 residues. The read is trimmed to its CDR3 DNA, 39 bases read in frame from base 1. The germline V gene gives CDR1 as ENHRY and CDR2 as SYGVKD. This clone was observed a few times. Which antigen it targets is not known. Nothing much larger sits one base from this clone, and base qualities are not available. Samples from volunteer blood donors who had recovered from COVID-19 were contributed by a second Seattle source. Whole blood was collected in K2EDTA tubes by collaborating institutions according to the institutions' own protocols. For TCRbeta analysis, collaborators shipped samples in one of three forms: frozen whole blood, isolated PBMCs, or DNA extracted from either of those sample types. TCRbeta CDR3 regions were amplified from genomic DNA using the immunoSEQ Assay, a bias-controlled multiplex PCR. Regarding the original processing steps: Within the assay, amplification of reference gene primers was used to estimate how many nucleated cells each sample contained. Sequence reads were collapsed and filtered to measure the absolute abundance of every unique TCRbeta CDR3 rearrangement. For each sample, productive Simpson clonality was calculated as the square root of Simpson's diversity index over productive rearrangements. In its TCRdb copy, this immuneACCESS table keeps in-frame sequences only and misses some clones. Where compared with another copy, unresolved V genes explain less than half of these, and the others have no known cause. V and J calls plus clone size are reproduced from that table; the DNA served to infer D and trimming. The sample table contains 310,000 or so clones; only one count was recorded for roughly 90% of them. The top ten hold roughly 6.7% of the sample.

This sequence uses TRBV10-3 and TRBJ2-7, with the D gene uncertain. Sequenced: peripheral blood. The origin of this receptor is a man younger than 35 who had recovered from COVID-19. The DNA is TGTGCCATCAGTGTAGTGATTTCCTACGAGCAGTACTTC. It translates as CAISVVISYEQYF.